These T cell receptor beta chains were read from a single sample in a study of cytomegalovirus exposure and HLA in healthy donors. Measured with immunoSEQ multiplex PCR; TCRdb has only the in-frame clones, and not every one. The data hold 150,000 or so clones, with roughly 75% observed a single time. Sequencing was done on a sample of PBMCs. Receptors were obtained from a man between 18 and 35 years old in good health and CMV-seropositive. The CDR3 runs from the conserved cysteine through the conserved F or W. A D gene is named only where the DNA matches it firmly. Not all rows give a size; the values are once, few, many and, for expanded clones, a class.

abundance	v_gene	d_gene	j_gene	CDR3nt	CDR3aa
once	TRBV27	TRBD1	TRBJ2-1	TGTGCCAGCAGTTTAACAGGGGCGCCTAGGGATGAGCAGTTCTTC	CASSLTGAPRDEQFF
-	TRBV19	-	TRBJ2-2	TGTGCCAGTAGTGTGACAGGGACTGCCACCGGGGAGCTGTTTTTT	CASSVTGTATGELFF
once	TRBV4-1	TRBD2	TRBJ2-3	TGCGCCAGCAGCCGGACTGCTCCGGGACTAGATAGCACAGATACGCAGTATTTT	CASSRTAPGLDSTDTQYF
-	TRBV19	TRBD1	TRBJ1-4	TGTGCCAGTAGTACTGCAGGGGGCCGGGCTAATGAAAAACTGTTTTTT	CASSTAGGRANEKLFF
-	TRBV10-3	-	TRBJ2-1	TGTGCCATCAGCGCGGAGGGCCCCAGTGAGCAGTTCTTC	CAISAEGPSEQFF
-	TRBV29-1	TRBD2	TRBJ2-4	TGCAGCGTTGAAGACCCGACTAGCGGGGTAAACATTCAGTACTTC	CSVEDPTSGVNIQYF
-	TRBV4-2	-	TRBJ1-1	TGTGCCAGCAGCCAAGACGGAGGGAGCTTTAAGGACACTGAAGCTTTCTTT	CASSQDGGSFKDTEAFF
-	TRBV9	-	TRBJ1-1	TGTGCCAGCAGCGTAGATCTTAACACTGAAGCTTTCTTT	CASSVDLNTEAFF
few	TRBV2	-	TRBJ2-1	TGTGCCAGCAGTGAAGCCGGCAGCAGGAATGAGCAGTTCTTC	CASSEAGSRNEQFF
-	TRBV2	TRBD2	TRBJ2-5	TGTGCCAGCATGGGACTAGCGGGAGGATCAGGGGGCCAAGAGACCCAGTACTTC	CASMGLAGGSGGQETQYF
-	TRBV27	TRBD1	TRBJ1-1	TGTGCCAGCAGTCCGGACAGGGTAAGCACTGAAGCTTTCTTT	CASSPDRVSTEAFF
-	TRBV9	TRBD2	TRBJ2-7	TGTGCCAGCAGCGTAGGGGGAGGGGTCCACGAGCAGTACTTC	CASSVGGGVHEQYF
-	TRBV12-5	TRBD1	TRBJ2-1	TGTGCTAGTGGTTTGGTACTAGGGGGCCCCAGCAGGGGTAATGAGCAGTTCTTC	CASGLVLGGPSRGNEQFF
few	TRBV7-9	TRBD1	TRBJ2-4	TGTGCCAGCAGCCCAGGGGGCACACTAAAGGACATTCAGTACTTC	CASSPGGTLKDIQYF
-	TRBV7-3	-	TRBJ2-7	TGTGCCAGCAGCTCCTTCTACGAGCAGTACTTC	CASSSFYEQYF
-	TRBV9	TRBD1	TRBJ2-7	TGTGCCAGCAGCGTAGGCAGAGGGGGCCCCGAGCAGTACTTC	CASSVGRGGPEQYF
-	TRBV5-1	-	TRBJ1-2	TGCGCCAGCAGCTTGGCACAGGGACCTTATGGCTACACCTTC	CASSLAQGPYGYTF
-	TRBV11-2	-	TRBJ1-1	TGTGCCAGCAGATTTACAACGAACACTGAAGCTTTCTTT	CASRFTTNTEAFF
few	TRBV7-9	TRBD2	TRBJ2-1	TGTTCCAGCAGCTTAGACATTCTAGCGGGAGACACGAGTGAGCAGTTCTTC	CSSSLDILAGDTSEQFF
-	TRBV18	-	TRBJ1-1	TGTGCCAGCTCGCGAAACTCGAACACTGAAGCTTTCTTT	CASSRNSNTEAFF
-	TRBV7-8	-	TRBJ2-1	TGTGCCAGCAAGTTTGAGACAGACCTAAATGAGCAGTTCTTC	CASKFETDLNEQFF
-	TRBV7-9	-	TRBJ1-5	TGTGCCAGCAGCTTAGTAGGGGGTCAGCCCCAGCATTTT	CASSLVGGQPQHF
-	TRBV15	-	TRBJ2-5	TGTGCCACCAGCAGAGTCGGCTCGCGGGGCTACCAAGAGACCCAGTACTTC	CATSRVGSRGYQETQYF
-	TRBV9	TRBD2	TRBJ2-1	TGTGCCAGCAGCGTAGGTCTAGCGGGAGTCGATGAGCAGTTCTTC	CASSVGLAGVDEQFF
-	TRBV4-1	-	TRBJ2-1	TGCGCCAGCAGCCAAGATGGTATGGTTCGAGGGGGAGGGGAGTTCTTC	CASSQDGMVRGGGEFF
-	TRBV11-2	-	TRBJ1-1	TGTGCCAGCAGCCCCGGACTCATCAGAGACACTGAAGCTTTCTTT	CASSPGLIRDTEAFF
-	TRBV18	-	TRBJ2-2	TGTGCCAGCTCACCATCGTCCGGGGAGCTGTTTTTT	CASSPSSGELFF
-	TRBV7-3	-	TRBJ1-1	TGTGCCAGCAGCAACGAAAGAGAAACTGAAGCTTTCTTT	CASSNERETEAFF
few	TRBV2	-	TRBJ1-1	TGTGCCAGCAGATCAGCGACGGTTAACACTGAAGCTTTCTTT	CASRSATVNTEAFF
once	TRBV7-9	-	TRBJ2-7	TGTGCCAGCAGCTTGTTGGACAGCGAATTCTCCGAGCAGTACTTC	CASSLLDSEFSEQYF
-	TRBV7-9	-	TRBJ1-1	TGTGCCAGCAGCCCACGCTCCGGTCTCAACACTGAAGCTTTCTTT	CASSPRSGLNTEAFF
-	TRBV5-5	TRBD1	TRBJ2-7	TGTGCCAGCAGGACCGGGACAGGGGTTTCCTACGAGCAGTACTTC	CASRTGTGVSYEQYF
-	TRBV14	-	TRBJ2-3	TGTGCCAGCAGCCCTAGAAACTCAGCGAGAAACACAGATACGCAGTATTTT	CASSPRNSARNTDTQYF
once	TRBV27	-	TRBJ1-4	TGTGCCAGCAGTCGCCTTCGGGGGGCATTGGAAAAACTGTTTTTT	CASSRLRGALEKLFF
-	TRBV5-1	TRBD1	TRBJ2-3	TGCGCCAGCAGCTTGGGACAGGGTGCAGATACGCAGTATTTT	CASSLGQGADTQYF
-	TRBV7-7	-	TRBJ2-2	TGTGCTAGTCTAGCCGAGAACACCGGGGAGCTGTTTTTT	CASLAENTGELFF
-	TRBV2	TRBD1	TRBJ2-7	TGTGCCAGCAGTGGACAGGAAGATGGGACAGGACTTTACGAGCAGTACTTC	CASSGQEDGTGLYEQYF
-	TRBV7-2	-	TRBJ1-5	TGTGCCAGCAGCAACACCCGGGGTAGCGGGCAGCCCCAGCATTTT	CASSNTRGSGQPQHF
-	TRBV4-2	TRBD2	TRBJ2-1	TGTGCCAGCAGCCAAGATGGGACTAGCGGGAGGGGTAATGAGCAGTTCTTC	CASSQDGTSGRGNEQFF
-	TRBV30	-	TRBJ2-1	TGTGCCTGGAGTGTACCGACTGTCCATGAGCAGTTCTTC	CAWSVPTVHEQFF
-	TRBV6-5	TRBD2	TRBJ2-7	TGTGCCAGCAGTTACGCGGCGGGAGCCAGCTCCTACGAGCAGTACTTC	CASSYAAGASSYEQYF
-	TRBV7-6	-	TRBJ1-1	TGTGCCAGCAGCTTAGCAGCAGGGGTGAACACTGAAGCTTTCTTT	CASSLAAGVNTEAFF
-	TRBV4-1	TRBD2	TRBJ2-7	TGCGCCAGCAGCCAAGGTCGACTAGCGGGAGGGGGCCACGAGCAGTACTTC	CASSQGRLAGGGHEQYF
many	TRBV7-9	TRBD2	TRBJ2-1	TGTGCCAGCAGCTTAGATGTAACTAGCGGCCAGTTCTTC	CASSLDVTSGQFF
few	TRBV7-9	TRBD2	TRBJ2-3	TGTGCCAGCAGCTTCCAGACTAGCGCTGCAGATACGCAGTATTTT	CASSFQTSAADTQYF
-	TRBV27	-	TRBJ1-5	TGTGCCAGCAGCTCTTTATGGGGCCAGCCCCAGCATTTT	CASSSLWGQPQHF
once	TRBV7-6	-	TRBJ2-5	TGTGCCAGCAGCTTAGAACTGCGAGAGACCCAGTACTTC	CASSLELRETQYF
-	TRBV18	-	TRBJ1-3	TGTGCCAGCTCACCACTACAGGGAGAGCGCTCTGGAAACACCATATATTTT	CASSPLQGERSGNTIYF
-	TRBV27	-	TRBJ2-1	TGTGCCAGCAGTTTATCGGGCAGGGTTTGGGATGAGCAGTTCTTC	CASSLSGRVWDEQFF
-	TRBV28	TRBD2	TRBJ2-5	TGTGCCAGCAGTTCCCCCGGGAGCGGGAACACGCAAGAGACCCAGTACTTC	CASSSPGSGNTQETQYF
-	TRBV4-1	-	TRBJ2-5	TGCGCCAGCAGCCAGCTCACAGGGCCCCAAGAGACCCAGTACTTC	CASSQLTGPQETQYF
-	TRBV29-1	TRBD2	TRBJ2-3	TGCAGCGCAGCTCCCGGGACTAGCGTCACAGATACGCAGTATTTT	CSAAPGTSVTDTQYF